This T cell receptor (beta chain) was obtained from a study of blood T cell repertoires in COVID-19. Original methodology: Amplified reference gene primers provided the basis for estimating nucleated cell counts. Here immunoSEQ multiplex PCR was the method, and the copy in TCRdb shows in-frame clones only, minus some. D and trimming were read from the DNA, whereas the V and J calls and clone size are those reported in that table. This sample has 250,000 to 350,000 clones, with 83% found just once. Germline CDR1 reads MNHEY; CDR2 reads SMNVEV (reference sequence). Trimming at V came to 4 bases and at J to 7 bases, leaving 3 bases not matched to a gene. This CDR3 has 14 amino acids.

The chain is built from TRBV27 and TRBJ2-2; 10 nucleotides agree with TRBD1. The sequence derives from a woman aged 45 to 65 with acute or convalescent COVID-19. Sequences were obtained from peripheral blood. For the CDR3, the DNA is TGTGCCAGCAGTTCGGGACAGGGGTTCGGGGAGCTGTTTTTT. Its protein is CASSSGQGFGELFF.